This T cell receptor (beta chain) comes out of a study of OX40 agonist ivuxolimab in advanced cancers. The data were produced by immunoSEQ multiplex PCR, yet TCRdb's version contains in-frame clones alone and is incomplete. The sample shows tens of thousands of clones, 85% to 90% of them seen only once. V shed 5 bases and J shed 2 bases, with 14 bases lying between them. The CDR3 has 15 amino acids. Per the germline V gene, CDR1 is SGHVS and CDR2 is FQNEAQ. The V gene is TRBV7-8, the J gene TRBJ2-3; D gene unclear. This specimen was CD4+ or CD8+ T cells sorted from blood, taken in a trial of the OX40 agonist ivuxolimab. The receptor was derived from an adult with an advanced solid tumor such as melanoma, head and neck, liver or kidney cancer. CDR3 sequence reads: CASSPRGTYTDTQYF. The DNA of the CDR3 is TGTGCCAGCAGCCCCAGAGGCACGTACACAGATACGCAGTATTTT.